The 14 T cell receptor beta chains below all came from one sample that was sequenced in a study of regulatory T cells in long-lasting Graves disease. The sample's time point: newly diagnosed GD, antithyroid drugs for less than 3 months. Making the TCR library involved RNA that had been extracted from PBMCs. Arm-PCR of CDR3 regions and iRepertoire HTBI primers were the basis on which TCR beta libraries were built. Each CDR3 protein gets one entry after TCRdb re-called the multiplex PCR reads with MiXCR. The table shows roughly 420,000 distinct CDR3 sequences, with roughly a sixth occurring only once. Sequencing used peripheral blood mononuclear cells (PBMCs), obtained at new diagnosis, from a patient treated with antithyroid drugs. These receptors all stem from a female donor with Graves disease.

Points on this clonotype: Since a much larger clone is just one base distant, this may be a read error. This rearrangement joins TRBV6-1 to TRBJ2-7; 7 nucleotides align to TRBD1. CDR1 is MNHNS, CDR2 SASEGT, per germline. The CDR3 covers 14 residues. With V trimmed by 7 bases and J by 4 bases, 10 bases remained unmatched. CDR3 in amino acids: CASMSGTADYEQYF. CDR3 nucleotide sequence: TGTGCCAGCATGTCGGGGACAGCGGATTACGAGCAGTACTTC.

This clonotype was observed many times. This chain joins TRBV3-1 and TRBJ1-2; a weak D match, TRBD1 (5 bases). Trimming took 0 bases from V and 5 from J, leaving 13 bases between them. CDR3 length: 15 amino acids. Per germline, CDR1 LGHDT and CDR2 YNNKEL (reference sequence). The CDR3 here is CASSQDRVQAYGYTF. Written as DNA, the CDR3 is TGTGCCAGCAGCCAAGATCGGGTACAGGCTTATGGCTACACCTTC.

This clonotype has at least ten counts. The chain is built from TRBV6-1 and TRBJ1-2; 8 bases map to TRBD1. Germline loops: CDR1 MNHNS, CDR2 SASEGT. Unmatched junction bases numbered 7, after V lost 8 bases and J lost 5 bases. This CDR3 is 13 amino acids long. The CDR3 sequence: CASGRDRGYGYTF. CDR3 nucleotide sequence: TGTGCCAGCGGACGAGACAGGGGATATGGCTACACCTTC.

This clonotype was seen more than once but under ten times. CDR3 residues: CSLNRGDTEAFF. The CDR3 region has the DNA TGCAGCCTAAACAGGGGTGACACTGAAGCTTTCTTT. V gene TRBV29-1 combines with J gene TRBJ1-1; 7 bases are shared with TRBD1. The V segment lost 8 bases and the J segment 3 bases; nucleotides outside the gene matches: 6. The CDR3 runs 12 residues. Germline-derived CDR1 and CDR2 are SQVTM and ANQGSEA.

V is TRBV2 and J is TRBJ1-3, with D unresolved. CDR1 is SNHLY, CDR2 FYNNEI, per germline. This CDR3 is 14 amino acids long. Trimming shortened V by 4 bases and J by 4 bases, and 11 bases separated the two germline ends. The CDR3 nucleotides read TGTGCCAGCAGTGGGCGGGGAGCCGGAAACACCATATATTTT. Amino acids: CASSGRGAGNTIYF.

The sample holds a few counts of this clonotype. A much larger clone lies a single base off, so this may be a read error. V and J are TRBV11-2 and TRBJ2-1; possibly TRBD1 for D (5 bases). The end of the DNA aligns better with TRBJ2-5, so the J call may be wrong. The CDR3 runs to 16 residues. The germline gives CDR1 SGHAT, CDR2 FQNNGV. Here the CDR3 DNA reads TGTGCCAGCAGCTTAGTGATCAGGGAAGACCAAGAGGCCCAGTACTTC. As protein: CASSLVIREDQEAQYF.

This clonotype was detected ten times or more. The J gene is TRBJ2-5, the V gene TRBV4-1; 9 bases are shared with TRBD1. This CDR3 has 15 amino acids. From germline, CDR1 is MGHRA and CDR2 YSYEKL. V dropped 3 bases and J dropped 7; count of bases not matched to a gene: 9. In nucleotides, the CDR3 is TGCGCCAGCAGCCACCTAGCTGGGGGACAGGGGACCCAGTACTTC. It specifies CASSHLAGGQGTQYF.

This clonotype has at least ten counts. The chain uses TRBV6-5 and TRBJ2-1, with D hard to call. The CDR3 has 14 residues. V lost 2 bases, J lost 0 bases, and 5 bases lay in between. Germline lookup yields CDR1 MNHEY and CDR2 SVGAGI. CDR3 sequence (DNA): TGTGCCAGCAGTTACATAAGCTCCTACAATGAGCAGTTCTTC. Amino acids: CASSYISSYNEQFF.

The sample holds many counts of this clonotype. The chain employs TRBV20-1 and TRBJ2-1; D is possibly TRBD2 (6 bases). The CDR3 covers 16 residues. Germline CDR1 is DFQATT and CDR2 is SNEGSKA (reference sequence). V was trimmed by 2 bases and J by 5 bases, leaving 19 bases between them. The CDR3 DNA follows: TGCAGTGCTAGAAACCGACCCCGCTGGGGGGACAATGAGCAGTTCTTC. Its translation is CSARNRPRWGDNEQFF.

This clonotype was detected ten times or more. The chain recombines TRBV11-2 with TRBJ2-7; 7 bases are a match to TRBD1. V gave up 1 base and J gave up 2 bases; unmatched junction bases: 2. Germline CDR1 SGHAT, CDR2 FQNNGV. The CDR3 contains 14 residues. CDR3 in DNA: TGTGCCAGCAGCTTAGGTCAGGGGGCCTACGAGCAGTACTTC. Translating it yields CASSLGQGAYEQYF.

There are many counts of this clonotype. The chain employs TRBV20-1 and TRBJ2-3; 9 nucleotides line up with TRBD2. Trimming took 6 bases from V and 6 from J; bases not matched to a gene: 16. Germline V gene sequence: CDR1 DFQATT, CDR2 SNEGSKA (reference sequence). This CDR3 spans 16 amino acids. The CDR3 sequence is CSAEAGGPKLGDTQYF. The CDR3 nucleotides are TGCAGTGCGGAGGCGGGGGGGCCTAAGTTAGGCGATACGCAGTATTTT.

In this sample, this clonotype turned up many times. The CDR3 is CASRLPGGEKTQYF. The CDR3, as DNA: TGTGCCAGCAGGTTGCCGGGGGGCGAGAAGACCCAGTACTTC. The V gene is TRBV12-3 or TRBV12-4, the J gene TRBJ2-5, with D possibly matching TRBD2 (7 bases). V was trimmed by 6 bases and J by 6 bases, leaving 17 bases between them. This CDR3 comprises 14 residues.

This clonotype has a handful of counts. A read error may explain this, as a much larger clone is one base away. Lacking the conserved final phenylalanine or tryptophan, this CDR3 likely reflects a read error. This chain joins TRBV12-3 or TRBV12-4 and TRBJ1-1, with 8 bases aligning to TRBD1. The CDR3 sequence is 14 residues long. V lost 4 bases and J lost 3; bases outside the gene matches: 4. CDR3 in DNA: TGTGCCAGCAGTTCAAACAGGGGGGACACTGAAGCTTTCTTG. Its translation: CASSSNRGDTEAFL.

This clonotype was detected many times. This sequence joins TRBV29-1 and TRBJ1-2; D is undetermined. This CDR3 has 12 residues. From germline, CDR1 is SQVTM and CDR2 ANQGSEA. V lost 4 bases to trimming and J lost 5 bases, with 11 bases between them. CDR3 DNA: TGCAGCGTTGGGCCTGCGGCGTATGGCTACACCTTC. Its translation is CSVGPAAYGYTF.